Presented here are 23 T cell receptor beta chains from one specimen sequenced in a study of blood T cell repertoires in COVID-19. TCRdb's copy holds only in-frame clones and misses some; the assay was immunoSEQ multiplex PCR. The sample has hundreds of thousands of clones, around 88% seen once. Sequencing was performed on PBMCs or T cells enriched from blood (not recorded which). The receptors originated from a woman aged 50 to 65 who had recovered from COVID-19.

The chain couples TRBV7-2 to TRBJ2-2; 8 positions agree with TRBD2. CDR1 is SGHTA, CDR2 FQGNSA, per germline. The CDR3 consists of 16 residues. With V trimmed by 1 base and J by 4 bases, 5 bases remained unmatched. The CDR3 nucleotides are TGTGCCAGCAGCTTAGATTACGGGACTAGCACCGGGGAGCTGTTTTTT. Protein sequence: CASSLDYGTSTGELFF.

This chain links TRBV9 with TRBJ2-7, with D tentatively TRBD2 (6 bases). Germline V gene sequence: CDR1 SGDLS, CDR2 YYNGEE. With 0 bases removed from V and 6 bases from J, the gap between germline ends came to 19 bases. The CDR3 covers 16 residues. The CDR3, as DNA: TGTGCCAGCAGCGTAGATGCGGGGATAGGGGCCATCGAGCAGTACTTC. Translating gives CASSVDAGIGAIEQYF.

The chain uses TRBV6-5 and TRBJ1-2, with D unresolved. The CDR3 covers 12 residues. CDR1 MNHEY and CDR2 SVGAGI come from the germline V gene. V was cut by 11 bases and J by 2 bases, with 12 bases left in between. The CDR3 region has the DNA TGTGCCGCAGCACCGGGGAACTATGGCTACACCTTC. Its protein is CAAAPGNYGYTF.

The rearrangement links TRBV6-1 to TRBJ1-2; D is unclear. CDR3 length equals 12 residues. The V end was cut by 2 bases, the J end by 4 bases, with 5 bases between. From germline, CDR1 is MNHNS and CDR2 SASEGT. The CDR3 sequence is CASSEPLYGYTF. In nucleotides, the CDR3 is TGTGCCAGCAGTGAACCCCTCTATGGCTACACCTTC.

V is TRBV27 and J is TRBJ1-2; TRBD1 matches at 7 bases. The CDR3 has 16 residues. CDR1 is MNHEY and CDR2 is SMNVEV in the germline V gene (reference sequence). J was trimmed by 4 bases and V by 5 bases; bases with no gene match: 13. CDR3 sequence (DNA): TGTGCCAGCAGTCCCGACGGACAGGCTCCGTTCTATGGCTACACCTTC. It codes for CASSPDGQAPFYGYTF.

This chain connects TRBV28 to TRBJ1-5; D gene unclear. V lost 5 bases, J lost 7 bases, and 9 bases lay in between. The CDR3 has 12 residues. CDR1 and CDR2 from the germline V gene are MDHEN and SYDVKM. CDR3 protein: CASSPRVQPQHF. The DNA of the CDR3 is TGTGCCAGCAGTCCGAGGGTCCAGCCCCAGCATTTT. The full variable domain, with the rest looked up from reference TRBV28 and TRBJ1-5, is DVKVTQSSRYLVKRTGEKVFLECVQDMDHENMFWYRQDPGLGLRLIYFSYDVKMKEKGDIPEGYSVSREKKERFSLILESASTNQTSMYLCASSPRVQPQHFGDGTRLSIL.

J is TRBJ1-6 and V is TRBV2, with TRBD1 as a possible D gene (5 bases). This CDR3 has 13 residues. The germline V and J ends were trimmed by 9 bases and 1 base, with 7 bases remaining between them. CDR1 and CDR2 from the germline V gene are SNHLY and FYNNEI. The CDR3 is CASRQSYNSPLHF. The CDR3 DNA reads as TGTGCCAGTAGACAGTCCTATAATTCACCCCTCCACTTT.

The chain couples TRBV6-2 or TRBV6-3 to TRBJ2-7; 8 bases are shared with TRBD2. Unmatched junction bases numbered 3, after V lost 0 bases and J lost 2 bases. Looked up from germline, CDR1 is MNHEY and CDR2 is SVGEGT. This CDR3 is built from 15 residues. CDR3 loop: CASSYSGAGAYEQYF. CDR3 sequence (DNA): TGTGCCAGCAGTTACTCGGGAGCGGGGGCCTACGAGCAGTACTTC.

This chain joins TRBV27 and TRBJ1-1, with TRBD1 matching 8 bases. Germline CDR1 and CDR2: MNHEY and SMNVEV (reference sequence). This CDR3 is built from 15 residues. J was trimmed by 3 bases and V by 3 bases; bases with no gene match: 6. The CDR3 DNA follows: TGTGCCAGCAGTTTTCAGGGGGCTTCGGACACTGAAGCTTTCTTT. This translates into CASSFQGASDTEAFF.

The chain carries TRBV28 and TRBJ2-7; D might be TRBD2 (6 bases). The V gene's germline CDR1 is MDHEN and CDR2 SYDVKM. V lost 7 bases and J lost 1, with 8 bases in between. The CDR3 has 12 residues. The CDR3 DNA is TGTGCCAGCAACCGGGGGTCCTACGAGCAGTACTTC. It is translated as CASNRGSYEQYF.

The V call is TRBV18, the J call TRBJ2-3; 10 bases fit TRBD2. Germline trimming cut 4 bases from V and 3 bases from J; bases unmatched to any gene: 1. The germline gives CDR1 KGHSH, CDR2 LQKENI. There are 14 residues in the CDR3. The CDR3 reads CASSLLAGTDTQYF. The CDR3 nucleotides are TGTGCCAGCTCACTACTAGCGGGAACAGATACGCAGTATTTT. Looking up the rest from reference TRBV18 and TRBJ2-3 gives the full variable domain: NAGVMQNPRHLVRRRGQEARLRCSPMKGHSHVYWYRQLPEEGLKFMVYLQKENIIDESGMPKERFSAEFPKEGPSILRIQQVVRGDSAAYFCASSLLAGTDTQYFGPGTRLTVL.

The gene calls are TRBV30 and TRBJ1-2; a possible D gene is TRBD1 (6 bases). Germline V gives CDR1 GTSNPN, CDR2 SVGIG (reference sequence). The CDR3 has 13 residues. The ends were cut back, 4 bases at V and 3 bases at J, with 12 bases in the middle. The CDR3: CAWIGQRYYGYTF. CDR3 DNA: TGTGCCTGGATCGGACAGAGATACTATGGCTACACCTTC.

The CDR3: CASSEPGQGQIQYF. The CDR3 DNA reads TGCGCCAGCAGTGAGCCGGGACAGGGGCAGATTCAGTACTTC. The chain joins TRBV10-2 to TRBJ2-4, with 10 bases aligning to TRBD1. This CDR3 has 14 amino acids. Trimming took 2 bases from V and 10 from J; bases not matched to a gene: 5. Germline CDR1 and CDR2: WSHSY and SAAADI.

The genes are TRBV27 and TRBJ1-4, with TRBD1 matching over 8 bases. Germline-derived CDR1 and CDR2 are MNHEY and SMNVEV (reference sequence). The CDR3 totals 15 residues. J gave up 8 bases and V 5 bases, and 10 bases lay outside the gene matches. The CDR3 here is CASSPQGAGKEKLFF. In DNA, the CDR3 is TGTGCCAGCAGTCCCCAGGGGGCCGGGAAAGAAAAACTGTTTTTT.

The J gene is TRBJ2-2, the V gene TRBV6-5, with D uncertain. The germline V and J ends were trimmed by 2 bases and 3 bases, with 13 bases remaining between them. Germline CDR1 MNHEY, CDR2 SVGAGI. The CDR3 sequence is 16 residues long. CDR3 in amino acids: CASSYRTGDYTGELFF. The CDR3 DNA reads as TGTGCCAGCAGTTACCGTACTGGAGACTACACCGGGGAGCTGTTTTTT.

V is TRBV25-1 and J is TRBJ2-1; no definite D call. Germline V CDR1 and CDR2: MGHDK, SYGVNS. The CDR3 has 12 residues. Trimming removed 4 bases at V and 10 bases at J, with 11 bases between. The CDR3 DNA is TGTGCCAGCAGTGTCGGTCCGTTAGAGCAGTTCTTC. Translated, it gives CASSVGPLEQFF.

The chain employs TRBV6-2 or TRBV6-3 and TRBJ1-1; 9 nucleotides agree with TRBD1. This CDR3 spans 16 amino acids. Looked up from germline, CDR1 is MNHEY and CDR2 is SVGEGT. V shed 4 bases and J 2 bases; nucleotides not matched to a gene: 8. The DNA for the CDR3 is TGTGCCAGCAGTTGGCGCGTGGACAGGGGCAACACTGAAGCTTTCTTT. Protein sequence: CASSWRVDRGNTEAFF.

The rearrangement uses TRBV27 and TRBJ2-7, with 12 bases fitting TRBD2. V shed 1 base, J shed 6 bases, and the junction held 7 bases outside the gene matches. Germline values: CDR1 MNHEY, CDR2 SMNVEV (reference sequence). The CDR3 sequence is 16 residues long. The CDR3 loop reads CASSLFLAGGPGEQYF. The CDR3 DNA sequence: TGTGCCAGCAGTTTATTCCTAGCGGGAGGGCCGGGCGAGCAGTACTTC.

This clone was seen once. The genes are TRBV12-3 or TRBV12-4 and TRBJ1-1; D is undetermined. This CDR3 has 13 amino acids. V was shortened by 8 bases and J by 1 base, with 11 bases between the two germline ends. In nucleotides, the CDR3 is TGTGCCAGCGGAGCGCTGGGGAACACTGAAGCTTTCTTT. Translating gives CASGALGNTEAFF.

The CDR3 region is CASSYPPGRGANTGELFF. The CDR3, as DNA: TGTGCCAGCAGTTATCCCCCTGGGCGCGGGGCGAACACCGGGGAGCTGTTTTTT. V is TRBV6-2 or TRBV6-3 and J is TRBJ2-2; D is perhaps TRBD2 (6 bases). The CDR3 covers 18 residues. Per the germline V gene, CDR1 is MNHEY and CDR2 is SVGEGT. Trimming cost V 3 bases and J 0 bases, with 17 bases left between them.

This chain joins TRBV4-3 and TRBJ1-1; D remains ambiguous. CDR1 LGHNA and CDR2 YSLEER come from the germline V gene. The CDR3 has 16 amino acids. Trimming took off 4 bases at V and 4 bases at J, with 19 bases between the two ends. The CDR3 DNA follows: TGCGCCAGCAGCCTTATTGGTCCAGTCGGGAGCACTGAAGCTTTCTTT. Residues: CASSLIGPVGSTEAFF.

V usage is TRBV19 and J usage is TRBJ2-5, with a weak D call TRBD2 (6 bases). This CDR3 contains 14 residues. V shed 4 bases and J shed 4 bases, with 13 bases lying between them. Germline lookup yields CDR1 LNHDA and CDR2 SQIVND (reference sequence). For the CDR3, the DNA is TGTGCCAGTAGTAGGAGGGGTTCGGTAGAGACCCAGTACTTC. Translation gives CASSRRGSVETQYF.

The chain joins TRBV9 to TRBJ1-3, with 7 bases fitting TRBD1. The CDR3 has 11 amino acids. CDR1 and CDR2 (germline): SGDLS, YYNGEE. V lost 3 bases to trimming and J lost 16 bases; unmatched junction nucleotides: 7. The CDR3 coding sequence is TGTGCCAGCAGCGCGCAGACAGGGTGGTATTTT. Translating gives CASSAQTGWYF.